A selection of T cell receptor beta chains follows, all from one sample in a study of blood T cell repertoires in COVID-19. Method: immunoSEQ multiplex PCR; TCRdb's copy keeps in-frame clones and lacks some. The repertoire holds roughly 160,000 clones, with around nine tenths as singletons. Sample: peripheral blood. The receptors here all came from a man aged 60 to 69 with COVID-19, enrolled during active disease. CDR3s include the opening cysteine and the closing phenylalanine or tryptophan. The D gene is left open where the match is weak. Clone sizes are given selectively: once, few, many, or a class where the clone is expanded.

size: .
D: TRBD2
J: TRBJ2-7
V: TRBV7-2
DNA: TGTGCCAGCACCCTAGGGGGGACTAGTTACGAGCAGTACTTC
CDR3: CASTLGGTSYEQYF

size: .
D: .
J: TRBJ2-7
V: TRBV7-2
DNA: TGTGCCAGCAGCTTACACAGAACCTACGAGCAGTACTTC
CDR3: CASSLHRTYEQYF

size: .
D: TRBD2
J: TRBJ2-5
V: TRBV3-1/TRBV3-2
DNA: TGTGCCAGCAGCGCTACTAGCGGGAGGACAGAGACCCAGTACTTC
CDR3: CASSATSGRTETQYF

size: once
D: TRBD1
J: TRBJ1-3
V: TRBV11-2
DNA: TGTGCCAGCAGCTTAGTGTTTGGGACAGCAAGAAACACCATATATTTT
CDR3: CASSLVFGTARNTIYF

size: .
D: TRBD1
J: TRBJ1-4
V: TRBV7-2
DNA: TGTGCCAGCAGCCCTGGACAGGGGACGACAACTAATGAAAAACTGTTTTTT
CDR3: CASSPGQGTTTNEKLFF

size: .
D: .
J: TRBJ1-2
V: TRBV6-5
DNA: TGTGCCAGCAGTTGGCAGATGTATGGCTACACCTTC
CDR3: CASSWQMYGYTF

size: .
D: .
J: TRBJ2-2
V: TRBV27
DNA: TGTGCCAGCAGTTCCAACAGGCTTAACTTGCGAACCGGGGAGCTGTTTTTT
CDR3: CASSSNRLNLRTGELFF

size: .
D: .
J: TRBJ2-7
V: TRBV14
DNA: .
CDR3: CASSPLRAREANEQYF

size: .
D: .
J: TRBJ2-1
V: TRBV18
DNA: TGTGCCAGCTCGGCCGGGACACAGAACAACAATGAGCAGTTCTTC
CDR3: CASSAGTQNNNEQFF

size: .
D: TRBD2
J: TRBJ2-3
V: TRBV9
DNA: TGTGCCAGCAGCCCCCCTACACTAGCGGGGAGCACAGATACGCAGTATTTT
CDR3: CASSPPTLAGSTDTQYF

size: .
D: TRBD1
J: TRBJ1-4
V: TRBV5-1
DNA: TGCGCCAGCAGCCAGGGACAGGGGAATGAAAAACTGTTTTTT
CDR3: CASSQGQGNEKLFF

size: .
D: TRBD2
J: TRBJ2-7
V: TRBV19
DNA: TGTGCCAGTAGTATAAAACTAGCGGACCTCTACGAGCAGTACTTC
CDR3: CASSIKLADLYEQYF

size: .
D: TRBD1
J: TRBJ1-5
V: TRBV7-8
DNA: TGTGCCAGCAGCCCGACAGGGATCGGTCAGCCCCAGCATTTT
CDR3: CASSPTGIGQPQHF

size: .
D: .
J: TRBJ1-5
V: TRBV6-6
DNA: TGTGCCAGCAATCAACTCAGGGGTCGTAGCAATCAGCCCCAGCATTTT
CDR3: CASNQLRGRSNQPQHF

size: .
D: .
J: TRBJ2-3
V: TRBV7-6
DNA: TGTGCCAGCAGCTTAGAAGACCCCAGGAGGGTAGATACGCAGTATTTT
CDR3: CASSLEDPRRVDTQYF

size: .
D: TRBD1
J: TRBJ1-1
V: TRBV3-1/TRBV3-2
DNA: TGTGCCAGCAGCCATGAAAGGGGGCGAACTGAAGCTTTCTTT
CDR3: CASSHERGRTEAFF